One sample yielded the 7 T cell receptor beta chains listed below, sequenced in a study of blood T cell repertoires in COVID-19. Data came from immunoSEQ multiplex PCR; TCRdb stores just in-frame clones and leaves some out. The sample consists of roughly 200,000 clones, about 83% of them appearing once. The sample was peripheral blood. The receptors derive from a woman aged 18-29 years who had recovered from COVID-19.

CDR3 DNA: TGCGCCAGCAGGGATCTTACAGGGAAAGAGACCCAGTACTTC. The encoded protein is CASRDLTGKETQYF. This chain links TRBV5-1 with TRBJ2-5, with D possibly TRBD1 on 6 matching bases. The CDR3 sequence is 14 residues long. Trimming removed 5 bases from V and 3 bases from J, with 14 bases in between. Germline CDR1 SGHRS, CDR2 YFSETQ.

The CDR3 is CASSLGGTSGTYNEQFF. In DNA form, the CDR3 reads TGTGCCAGCAGCTTGGGGGGGACTAGCGGCACCTACAATGAGCAGTTCTTC. This chain uses TRBV5-4 with TRBJ2-1; 11 nucleotides match TRBD2. CDR1 and CDR2 (germline): SGHNT, YYREEE (reference sequence). The J segment lost 2 bases and the V segment lost 0 bases, leaving 4 bases of the junction unmatched. The CDR3 contains 17 residues.

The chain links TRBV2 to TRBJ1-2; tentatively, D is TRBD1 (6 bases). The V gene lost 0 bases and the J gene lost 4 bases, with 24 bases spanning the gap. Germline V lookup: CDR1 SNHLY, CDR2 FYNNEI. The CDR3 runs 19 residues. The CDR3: CASSEALLRTAPLGYGYTF. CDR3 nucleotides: TGTGCCAGCAGTGAAGCGCTTCTTAGGACAGCGCCATTGGGCTATGGCTACACCTTC.

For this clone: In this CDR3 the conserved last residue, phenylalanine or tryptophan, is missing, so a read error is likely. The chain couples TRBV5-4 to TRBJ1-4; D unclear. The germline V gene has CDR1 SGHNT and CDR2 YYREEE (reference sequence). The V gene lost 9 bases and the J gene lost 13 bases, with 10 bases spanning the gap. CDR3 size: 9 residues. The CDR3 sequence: CATTPGLFS. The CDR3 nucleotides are TGTGCCACCACACCCGGACTGTTTTCT.

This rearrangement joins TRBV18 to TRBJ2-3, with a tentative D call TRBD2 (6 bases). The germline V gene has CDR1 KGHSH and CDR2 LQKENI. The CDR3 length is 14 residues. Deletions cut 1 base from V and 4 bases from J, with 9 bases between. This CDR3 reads CASSPQGGADTQYF. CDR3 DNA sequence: TGTGCCAGCTCACCACAGGGAGGAGCAGATACGCAGTATTTT.

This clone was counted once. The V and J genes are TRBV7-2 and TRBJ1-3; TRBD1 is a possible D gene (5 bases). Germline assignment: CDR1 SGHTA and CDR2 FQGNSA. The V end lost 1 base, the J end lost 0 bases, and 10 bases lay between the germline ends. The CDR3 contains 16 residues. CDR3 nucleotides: TGTGCCAGCAGCTTAGACGCAGGGAACTCTGGAAACACCATATATTTT. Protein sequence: CASSLDAGNSGNTIYF.

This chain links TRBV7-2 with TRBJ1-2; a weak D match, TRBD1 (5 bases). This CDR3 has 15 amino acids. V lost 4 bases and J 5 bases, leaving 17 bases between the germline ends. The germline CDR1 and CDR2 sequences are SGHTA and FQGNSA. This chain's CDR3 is CASSSQAVKGYGYTF. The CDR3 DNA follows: TGTGCCAGCAGCTCACAGGCCGTCAAGGGGTATGGCTACACCTTC.